This T cell receptor beta chain was retrieved from a study of T-cell reconstitution after alpha-beta-depleted transplantation in children. A TCRbeta library incorporating unique molecular identifiers was prepared. TCRdb processed the PCR reads anew with MiXCR; each CDR3 protein has one entry. The table lists over 400,000 distinct CDR3 sequences, around 12% of them singletons. This clonotype was counted a few times. This TCR came from a human donor who donated a stem cell graft to a child with combined immunodeficiency. Sequenced here: PBMCs from the stem cell graft donor, sampled from the stem cell graft.

DNA of the CDR3: TGCAGTGCTAGAGAGACAGGGATGGACGGGGAGCTGTTTTTT. Encoded protein: CSARETGMDGELFF. The rearrangement joins TRBV20-1 to TRBJ2-2, with 7 bases that match TRBD1. This CDR3 region has 14 residues. CDR1 DFQATT and CDR2 SNEGSKA come from the germline V gene (reference sequence). Unmatched junction bases numbered 5, after V lost 0 bases and J lost 7 bases.